One sample yielded the 6 T cell receptor beta chains listed below, sequenced in a study of T cells in Graves' hyperthyroidism and ophthalmopathy. The CDR3 regions of TCR beta were amplified from RNA transcripts. In the first-round RT-PCR of the TCR CDR3, the HTBI primer set was used. TCRdb re-called the multiplex PCR reads through MiXCR, storing one row per CDR3 protein. The table shows a few hundred thousand distinct CDR3 sequences, with 16% occurring only once. Sequenced: blood. The receptors shown here come from a woman aged 40 to 50 with Graves' ophthalmopathy.

The gene calls are TRBV6-2 or TRBV6-3 and TRBJ2-7; D perhaps matches TRBD2 (5 bases). This CDR3 contains 11 residues. Germline loops: CDR1 MNHEY, CDR2 SVGEGT. Trimming stripped 6 bases from V and 6 bases from J, with 9 bases between. The CDR3 DNA reads as TGTGCCAGCAGGGCCGGGATCGAGCAGTACTTC. As protein: CASRAGIEQYF.

The rearrangement joins TRBV28 to TRBJ1-5; D gene unclear. Trimming pared 4 bases from V and 2 bases from J, leaving 9 bases between. The CDR3 has 14 amino acids. Germline V gene lookup returns CDR1 MDHEN and CDR2 SYDVKM. CDR3 loop: CASSSSGGNQPQHF. The CDR3 region has the DNA TGTGCCAGCAGTTCCTCTGGGGGCAATCAGCCCCAGCATTTT.

The V call is TRBV10-3, the J call TRBJ2-3; D is undetermined. Trimming removed 0 bases at V and 0 bases at J, with 4 bases between. Germline V lookup: CDR1 ENHRY, CDR2 SYGVKD. The CDR3 extends over 14 amino acids. CDR3 region: CAISESSSTDTQYF. The CDR3 coding sequence is TGTGCCATCAGTGAGTCTTCTAGCACAGATACGCAGTATTTT.

This clonotype was picked up many times. The rearrangement uses TRBV12-5 and TRBJ2-1, with D possibly matching TRBD1 (6 bases). Germline loops: CDR1 LGHNT, CDR2 FRNRAP. The CDR3 spans 15 residues. V lost 6 bases, J lost 0 bases, and 12 bases lay in between. In DNA form, the CDR3 reads TGTGCTAGTGGGTCGGGACATAGCTCCTACAATGAGCAGTTCTTC. Translating it yields CASGSGHSSYNEQFF.

This clonotype was counted only a few times. CDR3 bases: TGTGCCAGCAGCGGGACTAGGGACACCGGGGAGCTGTTTTTT. Translated: CASSGTRDTGELFF. This chain links TRBV9 with TRBJ2-2; 7 bases align to TRBD2. Per the germline V gene, CDR1 is SGDLS and CDR2 is YYNGEE. Trimming took 3 bases from V and 3 from J; bases not matched to a gene: 2. The CDR3 has 14 amino acids.

A few counts support this clonotype. The chain joins TRBV12-3 or TRBV12-4 to TRBJ2-2; 9 nucleotides agree with TRBD2. V gave up 6 bases and J gave up 6 bases; unmatched junction bases: 14. The CDR3 is made up of 17 amino acids. This chain's CDR3 is CASSPRVIAGASGELFF. CDR3 DNA: TGTGCCAGCAGCCCCCGGGTGATAGCGGGAGCATCCGGGGAGCTGTTTTTT.